The sequence of this T cell receptor beta chain was determined in a study of T cell repertoires in MIS-A myocarditis. Only in-frame clones appear in the TCRdb table, and some are missing; sequencing was by immunoSEQ multiplex PCR. Of about 11,000 clones listed, around 83% are singletons. CDR1 and CDR2 (germline): MNHEY, SMNVEV (reference sequence). The CDR3 is 14 residues long. V lost 0 bases and J lost 0, with 6 bases in between. V and J are TRBV27 and TRBJ2-7; D is perhaps TRBD1 (6 bases). The source of this sequence is a man between 18 and 35 years old with fulminant myocarditis from multisystem inflammatory syndrome in adults (MIS-A) after COVID-19. Sequencing input: right ventricle heart tissue obtained at autopsy. The CDR3 DNA follows: TGTGCCAGCAGTTTATCGGACAGCTCCTACGAGCAGTACTTC. Encoded protein: CASSLSDSSYEQYF.